The clone carrying this TCR beta chain was observed many times. What it binds is not known. Germline assignment: CDR1 MNHNY and CDR2 SVGAGI (reference sequence). Trimming took off 5 bases at V and 4 bases at J, with 14 bases between the two ends. The CDR3 is 15 amino acids. These data belong to a study of early T cells in non-severe SARS-CoV-2 infection. Study overall: Sequencing of unsorted whole blood was done on bulk RNA, leaving chains unpaired.

Each cDNA molecule carried a unique molecular identifier. TCRdb passed the 5' RACE reads through MiXCR, listing each CDR3 protein once. The sample comprises roughly 41,000 distinct CDR3 sequences, about 5.3% of which are singletons, and around 24% rests with the top ten. Whole-study results and caveats: Clonotype matching in VDJdb favored anti-spike CD8 responses and did not capture private and CD4 specificities.

The sequence was collected from an adult who was a healthcare worker with PCR-confirmed SARS-CoV-2 infection or an uninfected control (not recorded which). The chain has TRBV6-6 and TRBJ2-2; D tentatively fits TRBD1 or TRBD2 (5 bases each). Sample: whole blood. CDR3 sequence (DNA): TGTGCCAGCAGTACTACAGGACTCTCCACCGGGGAGCTGTTTTTT. Protein product: CASSTTGLSTGELFF.